This passage covers 30 T cell receptor beta chains from one sample sequenced in a study of T-cell reconstitution after alpha-beta-depleted transplantation in children. Unique molecular identifiers were used in preparing the TCRbeta library. TCRdb re-called the PCR reads with MiXCR, one entry per CDR3 protein. Here the sample spans over 45,000 distinct CDR3 sequences, approximately 8.7% being singletons. The material was PBMCs, mostly from graft donor cells, obtained 60 days after TCRalphabeta/CD19-depleted stem cell transplant. The source of these receptors is a male patient aged 2-15 years who had a stem cell transplant for chronic granulomatous disease, so the T cells may come from the graft donor.

This clonotype was seen many times. The V gene is TRBV28, the J gene TRBJ1-1, with D possibly matching TRBD1 (5 bases). From germline, CDR1 is MDHEN and CDR2 SYDVKM. The germline V and J ends were trimmed by 5 bases and 4 bases, with 14 bases remaining between them. The length of the CDR3 is 14 residues. The CDR3 protein is CASSPPGAGTEAFF. CDR3 in DNA: TGTGCCAGCAGTCCCCCCGGGGCGGGCACTGAAGCTTTCTTT.

This clonotype was detected many times. The V call is TRBV7-2, the J call TRBJ1-1, with 9 bases that match TRBD1. Germline-derived CDR1 and CDR2 are SGHTA and FQGNSA. Trimming at V came to 8 bases and at J to 3 bases, leaving 7 bases not matched to a gene. This CDR3 comprises 14 residues. In DNA form, the CDR3 reads TGTGCCAGCTTTACAGGGGGCGCCCACACTGAAGCTTTCTTT. As protein: CASFTGGAHTEAFF.

This clonotype was found many times. The chain has TRBV11-2 and TRBJ2-2; TRBD1 is a possible D gene (6 bases). The CDR3 is made up of 15 amino acids. Deletions cut 5 bases from V and 1 base from J, with 11 bases between. CDR1 SGHAT and CDR2 FQNNGV come from the germline V gene. This CDR3 reads CASSTGTLNTGELFF. The CDR3 DNA follows: TGTGCCAGCAGCACCGGGACACTGAACACCGGGGAGCTGTTTTTT. The complete variable domain, with remaining parts taken from reference TRBV11-2 and TRBJ2-2, reads EAGVAQSPRYKIIEKRQSVAFWCNPISGHATLYWYQQILGQGPKLLIQFQNNGVVDDSQLPKDRFSAERLKGVDSTLKIQPAKLEDSAVYLCASSTGTLNTGELFFGEGSRLTVL.

At least ten counts were recorded for this clonotype. The J gene is TRBJ2-1, the V gene TRBV6-6, with D unresolved. This CDR3 has 13 residues. CDR1 and CDR2 (germline): MNHNY, SVGAGI (reference sequence). V lost 7 bases and J 4 bases, leaving 11 bases between the germline ends. The CDR3 DNA follows: TGTGCCAGCACCCTGACACGATACAATGAGCAGTTCTTC. Its protein product is CASTLTRYNEQFF.

Ten or more counts support this clonotype. The V gene is TRBV6-5, the J gene TRBJ2-5; D remains unclear. Between the trimmed V and J ends, which lost 6 bases and 5 bases, there was a span of 7 bases. The CDR3 totals 11 residues. Germline CDR1 is MNHEY and CDR2 is SVGAGI. In DNA, the CDR3 is TGTGCCAGCAGGCAAAGTGAGACCCAGTACTTC. Translation: CASRQSETQYF.

At least ten counts were recorded for this clonotype. V is TRBV25-1 and J is TRBJ1-5, with D unclear. CDR3 length: 14 amino acids. V was shortened by 0 bases and J by 3 bases, with 6 bases between the two germline ends. From germline, CDR1 is MGHDK and CDR2 SYGVNS. CDR3 nucleotide sequence: TGTGCCAGCAGTGAATATACAGCCAATCAGCCCCAGCATTTT. Translating it yields CASSEYTANQPQHF.

V usage is TRBV23-1 and J usage is TRBJ1-6; tentative D call: TRBD1 (6 bases). TRBV23-1 is an ORF; its function is uncertain. This CDR3 region has 19 residues. With 3 bases removed from V and 2 bases from J, the gap between germline ends came to 20 bases. The CDR3 DNA sequence: TGCGCCAGCAGTCAGCCCCTCTCCCTAGGGGGGACCTATAATTCACCCCTCCACTTT. Protein sequence: CASSQPLSLGGTYNSPLHF.

This clonotype was observed at least ten times. The V call is TRBV2, the J call TRBJ2-3, with 8 positions matching TRBD1. The CDR3 sequence is 15 residues long. From germline, CDR1 is SNHLY and CDR2 FYNNEI. V lost 6 bases and J lost 1; bases outside the gene matches: 6. In DNA, the CDR3 is TGTGCCAGCAGACACGGACAGGGCGGCACAGATACGCAGTATTTT. This sequence encodes CASRHGQGGTDTQYF.

This clonotype has at least ten counts. This rearrangement joins TRBV4-2 to TRBJ2-1, with 9 bases lining up with TRBD2. There are 17 residues in the CDR3. Germline trimming cut 1 base from V and 3 bases from J; bases unmatched to any gene: 7. CDR1 and CDR2 (germline): LGHNA, YNFKEQ. The CDR3, as DNA: TGTGCCAGCAGCCAAGGGGACGGGACTAGCAGCTACAATGAGCAGTTCTTC. It specifies CASSQGDGTSSYNEQFF.

V gene TRBV7-2 combines with J gene TRBJ1-5; 7 nucleotides match TRBD1. Germline V CDR1 and CDR2: SGHTA, FQGNSA. Trimming removed 2 bases from V and 8 bases from J; junction bases left unmatched: 9. The CDR3 is 15 residues long. The CDR3 spells CASSLSAGGGKPQHF. The CDR3 DNA sequence: TGTGCCAGCAGCTTATCGGCAGGGGGAGGGAAGCCCCAGCATTTT.

This clonotype was detected only a few times. The chain is built from TRBV14 and TRBJ1-6, with 8 bases matching TRBD1. Germline loops: CDR1 SGHDN, CDR2 FVKESK. Unmatched junction bases numbered 11, after V lost 3 bases and J lost 7 bases. The CDR3 spans 17 residues. The CDR3 coding sequence is TGTGCCAGCAGCCATCGCCTCGGGACAGGTTACAATTCACCCCTCCACTTT. Residues: CASSHRLGTGYNSPLHF.

This clonotype was seen once. The chain uses TRBV7-9 and TRBJ1-1, with a tentative D call TRBD1 (6 bases). Germline V gene sequence: CDR1 SEHNR, CDR2 FQNEAQ (reference sequence). The V end lost 5 bases, the J end lost 0 bases, and 19 bases lay between the germline ends. The CDR3 spans 17 residues. The CDR3 is CASSPQGWGFMNTEAFF. CDR3 bases: TGTGCCAGCAGCCCACAGGGTTGGGGCTTCATGAACACTGAAGCTTTCTTT.

This clonotype was detected only once. This may arise from a read error, as a much more abundant clone is one base away. The chain joins TRBV5-6 to TRBJ1-2; D uncertain. The CDR3 spans 14 residues. Germline assignment: CDR1 SGHDT and CDR2 YYEEEE. This CDR3 reads CVSSLMAPNYGYTF. Here the CDR3 DNA reads TGTGTCAGCAGCTTGATGGCTCCGAACTATGGCTACACCTTC. Combining the CDR3 with reference TRBV5-6 and TRBJ1-2 gives the whole variable domain DAGVTQSPTHLIKTRGQQVTLRCSPKSGHDTVSWYQQALGQGPQFIFQYYEEEERQRGNFPDRFSGHQFPNYSSELNVNALLLGDSALYLCVSSLMAPNYGYTFGSGTRLTVV.

This clonotype occurred many times. The chain recombines TRBV20-1 with TRBJ2-7; a possible D gene is TRBD2 (6 bases). This CDR3 spans 14 amino acids. Germline CDR1 is DFQATT and CDR2 is SNEGSKA (reference sequence). V gave up 0 bases and J gave up 3 bases, with 12 bases separating them. CDR3 nucleotide sequence: TGCAGTGCTAGAGAATCGGGACTCCACTACGAGCAGTACTTC. Residues: CSARESGLHYEQYF.

This clonotype has just a few counts. This chain joins TRBV6-5 and TRBJ2-5; 7 bases fit TRBD2. CDR1 is MNHEY and CDR2 is SVGAGI in the germline V gene. J lost 1 base, V lost 2 bases, and 1 base had no gene match. The CDR3 has 14 residues. For the CDR3, the DNA is TGTGCCAGCAGTTACAGCGGGACCCAAGAGACCCAGTACTTC. Translating gives CASSYSGTQETQYF.

This clonotype appeared a few times. CDR3: CASTQTPNEQFF. The CDR3 nucleotides read TGTGCCAGCACCCAAACTCCCAATGAGCAGTTCTTC. This chain uses TRBV28 with TRBJ2-1, with D unresolved. This CDR3 is built from 12 residues. Per the germline V gene, CDR1 is MDHEN and CDR2 is SYDVKM. Deletions cut 7 bases from V and 6 bases from J, with 10 bases between.

This clonotype was recorded many times. The chain employs TRBV20-1 and TRBJ2-5, with D perhaps assigned TRBD1 or TRBD2 (5 bases each). This CDR3 is built from 15 residues. Germline lookup yields CDR1 DFQATT and CDR2 SNEGSKA (reference sequence). V was cut by 3 bases and J by 2 bases, with 16 bases left in between. DNA of the CDR3: TGCAGTGCTAGTTATGACGGGGCCACACAAGAGACCCAGTACTTC. This sequence encodes CSASYDGATQETQYF.

The V gene is TRBV11-2, the J gene TRBJ2-7, with 8 nucleotides matching TRBD2. The CDR3 is 18 amino acids. Unmatched junction bases numbered 18, after V lost 5 bases and J lost 3 bases. Germline V gene data show CDR1 as SGHAT and CDR2 as FQNNGV. The CDR3 loop reads CASSNKNSAGVFLYEQYF. For the CDR3, the DNA is TGTGCCAGCAGCAACAAGAATTCAGCGGGAGTCTTTCTCTACGAGCAGTACTTC. Using reference TRBV11-2 and TRBJ2-7 for the parts outside the CDR3, the full variable domain is EAGVAQSPRYKIIEKRQSVAFWCNPISGHATLYWYQQILGQGPKLLIQFQNNGVVDDSQLPKDRFSAERLKGVDSTLKIQPAKLEDSAVYLCASSNKNSAGVFLYEQYFGPGTRLTVT.

This clonotype was detected a few times. The chain is built from TRBV20-1 and TRBJ2-2; TRBD1 matches 8 bases. The CDR3 has 14 residues. Germline V lookup: CDR1 DFQATT, CDR2 SNEGSKA (reference sequence). With 7 bases clipped from V and 0 bases from J, the junction kept 4 bases outside the gene matches. The CDR3 region is CSVETGANTGELFF. The CDR3, as DNA: TGCAGTGTCGAGACAGGGGCGAACACCGGGGAGCTGTTTTTT.

This chain connects TRBV30 to TRBJ2-6; 7 positions agree with TRBD2. The CDR3 covers 14 residues. Germline V gives CDR1 GTSNPN, CDR2 SVGIG (reference sequence). CDR3 protein: CGEGSASGANVLTF. CDR3 bases: TGTGGGGAGGGCTCCGCCTCTGGGGCCAACGTCCTGACTTTC. The whole variable domain, remainder taken from reference TRBV30 and TRBJ2-6, is SQTIHQWPATLVQPVGSPLSLECTVEGTSNPNLYWYRQAAGRGLQLLFYSVGIGQISSEVPQNLSASRPQDRQFILSSKKLLLSDSGFYLCGEGSASGANVLTFGAGSRLTVL.

This clonotype was seen repeatedly, ten times or more. The chain employs TRBV5-1 and TRBJ2-7, with 9 bases matching TRBD1. V lost 2 bases and J lost 2; bases outside the gene matches: 5. The CDR3 spans 15 residues. CDR1 is SGHRS and CDR2 is YFSETQ in the germline V gene. CDR3 DNA: TGCGCCAGCAGCTTTGGGGACAGGGACGCCTACGAGCAGTACTTC. The encoded protein is CASSFGDRDAYEQYF.

The table lists this clonotype with a few counts. CDR3 bases: TGTGCCAGCAGCCGTCAAGGGGTTCCAGTAAGGGATACGCAGTATTTT. The encoded protein is CASSRQGVPVRDTQYF. The V gene is TRBV3-1, the J gene TRBJ2-3; TRBD1 might be the D (5 bases). Germline CDR1 LGHDT, CDR2 YNNKEL (reference sequence). The germline V and J ends were trimmed by 4 bases and 6 bases, with 20 bases remaining between them. CDR3 size: 16 residues.

This clonotype was counted at least ten times. This sequence joins TRBV10-3 and TRBJ1-2; a possible D gene is TRBD1 (6 bases). The CDR3 extends over 14 amino acids. Germline V gene data show CDR1 as ENHRY and CDR2 as SYGVKD. Trimming removed 8 bases from V and 5 bases from J, with 18 bases in between. The CDR3 nucleotides read TGTGCCATCGGGGAAGGACAGAAGACTTATGGCTACACCTTC. Encoded protein: CAIGEGQKTYGYTF.

In this sample, this clonotype turned up many times. V usage is TRBV9 and J usage is TRBJ1-5; D call uncertain. Germline loops: CDR1 SGDLS, CDR2 YYNGEE. The CDR3 has 13 amino acids. V was pared by 0 bases and J by 1 base, with 2 bases between. CDR3 amino acids: CASSVGSNQPQHF. CDR3 DNA: TGTGCCAGCAGCGTAGGGAGCAATCAGCCCCAGCATTTT.

The table lists this clonotype with many counts. The V call is TRBV12-3 or TRBV12-4, the J call TRBJ1-1; D uncertain. Between the trimmed V and J ends, which lost 0 bases and 2 bases, there was a span of 1 base. CDR3 length: 12 amino acids. CDR3: CASSLANTEAFF. CDR3 coding DNA: TGTGCCAGCAGTTTAGCAAACACTGAAGCTTTCTTT.

This clonotype was detected many times. The CDR3 reads CSALLAGVTDTQYF. In DNA form, the CDR3 reads TGCAGTGCACTGCTAGCGGGGGTTACAGATACGCAGTATTTT. The J gene is TRBJ2-3, the V gene TRBV20-1, with 10 bases lining up with TRBD2. The CDR3 runs to 14 residues. With V trimmed by 6 bases and J by 3 bases, 6 bases remained unmatched. CDR1 is DFQATT and CDR2 is SNEGSKA in the germline V gene (reference sequence).

This clonotype was seen many times. This chain links TRBV4-1 with TRBJ1-3; 9 nucleotides match TRBD1. V lost 4 bases and J lost 6; bases outside the gene matches: 10. The CDR3 is made up of 16 amino acids. CDR1 and CDR2 from the germline V gene are MGHRA and YSYEKL. The CDR3 DNA reads TGCGCCAGCAGCCCTACCGACGGGACAGGGCTAAACACCATATATTTT. This sequence encodes CASSPTDGTGLNTIYF.

This clonotype was counted many times. The chain recombines TRBV7-9 with TRBJ1-1, with D hard to call. V lost 4 bases, J lost 0 bases, and 15 bases lay in between. The CDR3 is 16 amino acids. Germline-derived CDR1 and CDR2 are SEHNR and FQNEAQ (reference sequence). The CDR3 nucleotides are TGTGCCAGCAGCTCCAGGACGGGAATCATGAACACTGAAGCTTTCTTT. Protein product: CASSSRTGIMNTEAFF.

This clonotype appeared many times. This chain links TRBV6-1 with TRBJ1-3, with D perhaps TRBD1 (5 bases). V lost 9 bases and J lost 0, with 18 bases in between. The CDR3 sequence is 16 residues long. Looked up from germline, CDR1 is MNHNS and CDR2 is SASEGT. CDR3 sequence reads: CASREDSSFSGNTIYF. The CDR3 coding sequence is TGTGCCAGTAGGGAAGACAGCTCCTTCTCTGGAAACACCATATATTTT.

Remarks on this clonotype: A clone one base away is much larger, so this may be a read error. This chain links TRBV6-1 with TRBJ2-2; a weak D match, TRBD2 (5 bases). The CDR3 loop spans 16 amino acids. Germline V gene data show CDR1 as MNHNS and CDR2 as SASEGT. V lost 6 bases to trimming and J lost 4 bases, with 18 bases between them. The CDR3 protein is CASSWGRRRCTGELFF. CDR3 DNA: TGTGCCAGCAGCTGGGGTCGGAGGCGGTGCACCGGGGAGCTGTTTTTT.